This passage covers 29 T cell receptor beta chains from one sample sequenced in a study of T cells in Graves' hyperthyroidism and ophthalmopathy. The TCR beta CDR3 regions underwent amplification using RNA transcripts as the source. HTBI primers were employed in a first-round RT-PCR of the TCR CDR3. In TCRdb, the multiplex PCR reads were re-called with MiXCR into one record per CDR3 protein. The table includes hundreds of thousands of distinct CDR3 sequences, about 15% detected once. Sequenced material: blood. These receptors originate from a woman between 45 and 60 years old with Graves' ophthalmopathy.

CDR3 sequence (DNA): TGTGCCAGCAGTTTCCCGACAGGATATCAGCCCCAGCATTTT. This codes for CASSFPTGYQPQHF. The gene calls are TRBV28 and TRBJ1-5, with D perhaps matching TRBD1 (6 bases). Germline CDR1 is MDHEN and CDR2 is SYDVKM. The CDR3 extends over 14 amino acids. Deletions cut 3 bases from V and 5 bases from J, with 11 bases between.

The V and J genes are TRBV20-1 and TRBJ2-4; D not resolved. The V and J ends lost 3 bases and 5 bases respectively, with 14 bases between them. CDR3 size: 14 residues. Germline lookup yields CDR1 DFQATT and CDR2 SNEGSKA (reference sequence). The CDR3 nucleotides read TGCAGTGCTAGTTTGGGCAGGACGGAAAACATTCAGTACTTC. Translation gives CSASLGRTENIQYF.

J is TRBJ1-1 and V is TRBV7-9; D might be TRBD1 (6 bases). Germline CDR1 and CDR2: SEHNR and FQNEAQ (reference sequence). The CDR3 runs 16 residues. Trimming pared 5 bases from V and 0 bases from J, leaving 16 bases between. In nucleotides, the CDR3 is TGTGCCAGCAGCCAAAGTAGAGGACAGATGAACACTGAAGCTTTCTTT. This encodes CASSQSRGQMNTEAFF.

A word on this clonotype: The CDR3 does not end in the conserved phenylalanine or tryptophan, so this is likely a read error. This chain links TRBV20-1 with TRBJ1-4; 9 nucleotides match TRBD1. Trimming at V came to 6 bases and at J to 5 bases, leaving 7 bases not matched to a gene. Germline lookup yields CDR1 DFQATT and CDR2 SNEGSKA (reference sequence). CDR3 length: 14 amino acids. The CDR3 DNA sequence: TGCAGTGCATTAGACAGGGGGGGGAATGAAAAACTGTTTCTT. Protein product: CSALDRGGNEKLFL.

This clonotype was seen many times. DNA for the CDR3: TGTGCCAGCAGCGCTTTCCAGGGACTCCGAGAGACCCAGTACTTC. Translation gives CASSAFQGLRETQYF. The rearrangement links TRBV9 to TRBJ2-5; TRBD2 might be the D (6 bases). This CDR3 has 15 amino acids. V was cut by 3 bases and J by 4 bases, with 16 bases left in between. In germline, CDR1 is SGDLS, CDR2 YYNGEE.

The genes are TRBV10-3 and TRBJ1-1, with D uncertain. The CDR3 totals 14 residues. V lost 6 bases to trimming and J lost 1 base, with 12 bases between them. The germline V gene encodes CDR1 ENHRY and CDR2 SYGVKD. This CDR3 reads CAISPLTENTEAFF. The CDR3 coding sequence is TGTGCCATCAGCCCCCTTACAGAGAACACTGAAGCTTTCTTT.

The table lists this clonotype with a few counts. Here the CDR3 DNA reads TGTGCCTGCGGGAGGGCCTCCTACGAGCAGTACTTC. Encoded protein: CACGRASYEQYF. The V and J genes are TRBV6-1 and TRBJ2-7; 9 bases match TRBD2. Germline assignment: CDR1 MNHNS and CDR2 SASEGT. The junction had 2 bases not matched to a gene; V was cut back by 11 bases and J by 0 bases. The CDR3 has 12 amino acids.

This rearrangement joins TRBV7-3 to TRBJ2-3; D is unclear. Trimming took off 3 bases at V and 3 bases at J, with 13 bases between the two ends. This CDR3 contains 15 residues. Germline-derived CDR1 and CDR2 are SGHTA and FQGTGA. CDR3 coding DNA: TGTGCCAGCAGCTTCCAAGTGGGTAGTACAGATACGCAGTATTTT. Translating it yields CASSFQVGSTDTQYF. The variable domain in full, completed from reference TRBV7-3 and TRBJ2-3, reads GAGVSQTPSNKVTEKGKYVELRCDPISGHTALYWYRQSLGQGPEFLIYFQGTGAADDSGLPNDRFFAVRPEGSVSTLKIQRTERGDSAVYLCASSFQVGSTDTQYFGPGTRLTVL.

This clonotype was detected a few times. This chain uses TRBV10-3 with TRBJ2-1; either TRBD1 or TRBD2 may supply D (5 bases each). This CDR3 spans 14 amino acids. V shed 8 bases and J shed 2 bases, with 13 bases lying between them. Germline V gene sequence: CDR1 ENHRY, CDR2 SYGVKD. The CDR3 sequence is CAIDTGPPYNEQFF. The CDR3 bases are TGTGCCATCGATACGGGACCCCCCTACAATGAGCAGTTCTTC.

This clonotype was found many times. CDR3 bases: TGTGCCAGCAGTTCCCCGGGACTAGTTTTCTACGAGCAGTACTTC. It translates to CASSSPGLVFYEQYF. The chain uses TRBV28 and TRBJ2-7; 8 bases are a match to TRBD2. Losses at the gene ends were 4 bases for V and 3 bases for J; bases not matched to a gene: 8. CDR1 and CDR2 (germline): MDHEN, SYDVKM. The CDR3 sequence is 15 residues long.

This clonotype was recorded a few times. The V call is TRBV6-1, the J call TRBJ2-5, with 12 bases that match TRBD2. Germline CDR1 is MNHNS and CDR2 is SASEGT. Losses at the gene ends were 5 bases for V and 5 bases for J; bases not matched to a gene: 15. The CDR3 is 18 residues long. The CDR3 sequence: CASSPLNLAGGPVETQYF. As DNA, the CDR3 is TGTGCCAGCAGTCCTTTAAACCTAGCGGGAGGGCCGGTGGAGACCCAGTACTTC.

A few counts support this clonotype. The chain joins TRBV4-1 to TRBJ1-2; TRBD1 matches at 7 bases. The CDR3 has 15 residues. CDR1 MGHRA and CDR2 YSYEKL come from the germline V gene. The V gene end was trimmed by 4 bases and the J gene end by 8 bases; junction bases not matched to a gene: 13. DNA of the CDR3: TGCGCCAGCAGCCCCTCTACCGCGACAGGGACGGGCTACACCTTC. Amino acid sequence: CASSPSTATGTGYTF.

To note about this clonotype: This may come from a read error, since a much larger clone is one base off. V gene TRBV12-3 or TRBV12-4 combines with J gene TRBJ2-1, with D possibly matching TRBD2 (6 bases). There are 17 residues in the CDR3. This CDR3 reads CATSDPAIADSYNEQFF. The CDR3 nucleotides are TGTGCCACCAGTGACCCAGCCATAGCGGATTCTTACAATGAGCAGTTCTTC.

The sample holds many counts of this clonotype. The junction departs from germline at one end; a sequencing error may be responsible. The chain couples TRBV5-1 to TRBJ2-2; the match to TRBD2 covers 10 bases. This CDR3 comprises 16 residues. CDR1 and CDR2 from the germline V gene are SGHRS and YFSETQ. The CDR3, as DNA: TGTGCCAGCAGTCTTACTAGCGGGGCGAACACCGGGGAGCTGTTTTTT. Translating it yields CASSLTSGANTGELFF.

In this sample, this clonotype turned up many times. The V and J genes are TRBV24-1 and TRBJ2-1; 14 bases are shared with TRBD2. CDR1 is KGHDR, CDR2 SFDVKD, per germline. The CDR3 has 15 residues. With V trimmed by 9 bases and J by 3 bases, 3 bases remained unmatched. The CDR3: CATSGLAGGYNEQFF. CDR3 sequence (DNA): TGTGCCACCTCTGGACTAGCGGGGGGCTACAATGAGCAGTTCTTC.

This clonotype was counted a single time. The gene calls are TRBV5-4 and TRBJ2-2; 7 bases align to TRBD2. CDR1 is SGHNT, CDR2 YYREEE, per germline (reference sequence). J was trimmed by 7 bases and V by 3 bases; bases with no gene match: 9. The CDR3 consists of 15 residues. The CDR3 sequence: CASSSSGGGDGELFF. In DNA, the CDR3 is TGTGCCAGCAGCTCCTCGGGAGGAGGAGACGGGGAGCTGTTTTTT.

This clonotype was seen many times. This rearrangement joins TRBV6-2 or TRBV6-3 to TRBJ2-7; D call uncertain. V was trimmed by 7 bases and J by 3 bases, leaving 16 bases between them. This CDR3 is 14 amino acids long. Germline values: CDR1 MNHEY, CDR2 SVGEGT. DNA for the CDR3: TGTGCCAGCAAGTTGGAGCCCAGCTTCTACGAGCAGTACTTC. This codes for CASKLEPSFYEQYF.

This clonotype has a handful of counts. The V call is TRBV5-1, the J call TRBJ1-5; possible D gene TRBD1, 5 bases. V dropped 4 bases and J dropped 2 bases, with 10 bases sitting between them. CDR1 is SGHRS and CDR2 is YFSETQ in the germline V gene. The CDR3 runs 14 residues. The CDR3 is CASSTGDGNQPQHF. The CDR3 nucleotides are TGCGCCAGCAGCACGGGGGATGGCAATCAGCCCCAGCATTTT.

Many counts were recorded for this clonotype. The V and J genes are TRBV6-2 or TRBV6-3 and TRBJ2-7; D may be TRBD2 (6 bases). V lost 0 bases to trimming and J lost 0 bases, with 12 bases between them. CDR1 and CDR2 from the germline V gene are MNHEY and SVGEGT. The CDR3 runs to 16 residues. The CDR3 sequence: CASSYSGTLPSYEQYF. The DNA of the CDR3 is TGTGCCAGCAGTTACTCCGGGACTCTTCCCTCCTACGAGCAGTACTTC.

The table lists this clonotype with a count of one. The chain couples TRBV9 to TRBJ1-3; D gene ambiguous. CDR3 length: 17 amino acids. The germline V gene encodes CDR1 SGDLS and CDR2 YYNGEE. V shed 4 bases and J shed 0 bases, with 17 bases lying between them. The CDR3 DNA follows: TGTGCCAGCAGCCCCTCCCGGTTGGCCTCCTCTGGAAACACCATATATTTT. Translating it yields CASSPSRLASSGNTIYF. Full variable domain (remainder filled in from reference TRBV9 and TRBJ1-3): DSGVTQTPKHLITATGQRVTLRCSPRSGDLSVYWYQQSLDQGLQFLIQYYNGEERAKGNILERFSAQQFPDLHSELNLSSLELGDSALYFCASSPSRLASSGNTIYFGEGSWLTVV.

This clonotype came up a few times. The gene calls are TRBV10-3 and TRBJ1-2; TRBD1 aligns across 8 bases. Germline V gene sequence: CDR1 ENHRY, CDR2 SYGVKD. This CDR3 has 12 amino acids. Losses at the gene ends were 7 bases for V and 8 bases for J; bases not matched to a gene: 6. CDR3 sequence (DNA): TGTGCCATCACCATGACAGGGGACGGCTACACCTTC. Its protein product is CAITMTGDGYTF.

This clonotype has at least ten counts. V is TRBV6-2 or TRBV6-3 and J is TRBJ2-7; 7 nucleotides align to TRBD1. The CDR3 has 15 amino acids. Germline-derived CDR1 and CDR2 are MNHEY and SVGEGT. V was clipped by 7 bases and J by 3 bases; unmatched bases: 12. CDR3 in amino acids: CASTKGGAGLYEQYF. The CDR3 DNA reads TGTGCCAGCACCAAAGGGGGCGCGGGCCTCTACGAGCAGTACTTC.

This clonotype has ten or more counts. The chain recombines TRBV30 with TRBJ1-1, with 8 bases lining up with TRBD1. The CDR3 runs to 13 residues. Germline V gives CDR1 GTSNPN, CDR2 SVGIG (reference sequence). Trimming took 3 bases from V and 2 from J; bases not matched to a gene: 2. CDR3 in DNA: TGTGCCTGGAGCAGGGGGCAAAACACTGAAGCTTTCTTT. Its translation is CAWSRGQNTEAFF.

The CDR3 DNA follows: TGTGCCAGCAGTTCCTCTCACATGGGCCTTTCGTCCTACAATGAGCAGTTCTTC. Protein product: CASSSSHMGLSSYNEQFF. The chain recombines TRBV28 with TRBJ2-1, with unresolved D. CDR3 length equals 18 residues. Germline V CDR1 and CDR2: MDHEN, SYDVKM. V shed 4 bases and J shed 1 base, with 20 bases lying between them.

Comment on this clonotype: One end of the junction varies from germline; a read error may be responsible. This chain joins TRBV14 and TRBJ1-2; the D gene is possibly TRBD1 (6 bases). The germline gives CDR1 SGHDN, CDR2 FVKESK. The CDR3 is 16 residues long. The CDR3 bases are TGTGCCAGCAGCCAAGTTGGGGGGCGCATTCAGTATGGCCACACCTTC. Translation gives CASSQVGGRIQYGHTF.

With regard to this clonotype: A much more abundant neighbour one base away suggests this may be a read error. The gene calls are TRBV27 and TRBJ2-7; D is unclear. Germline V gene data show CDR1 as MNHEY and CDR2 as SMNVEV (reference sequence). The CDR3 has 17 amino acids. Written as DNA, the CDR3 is TGTGCCTGCAGTTTATCCCCCCGTAGAGCTGACTCCTACGAGCAGTACTTC. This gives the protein CACSLSPRRADSYEQYF.

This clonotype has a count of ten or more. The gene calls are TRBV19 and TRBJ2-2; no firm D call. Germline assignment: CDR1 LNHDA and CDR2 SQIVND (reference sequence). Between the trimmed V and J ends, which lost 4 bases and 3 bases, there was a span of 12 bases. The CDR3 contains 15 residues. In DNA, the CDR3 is TGTGCCAGTAGTACCTGGCAGGCGGACACCGGGGAGCTGTTTTTT. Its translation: CASSTWQADTGELFF.

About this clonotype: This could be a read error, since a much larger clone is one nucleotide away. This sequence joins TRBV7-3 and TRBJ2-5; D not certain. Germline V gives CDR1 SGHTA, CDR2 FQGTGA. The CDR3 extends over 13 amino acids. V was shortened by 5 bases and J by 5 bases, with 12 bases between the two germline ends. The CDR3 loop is CASSRGWVETQYF. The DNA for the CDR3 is TGTGCCAGCAGCCGCGGCTGGGTGGAGACCCAGTACTTC.

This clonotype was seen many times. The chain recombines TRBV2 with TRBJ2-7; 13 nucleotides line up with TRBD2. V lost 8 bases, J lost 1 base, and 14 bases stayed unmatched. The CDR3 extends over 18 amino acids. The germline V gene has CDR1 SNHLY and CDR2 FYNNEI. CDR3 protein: CASQLSLTSGRTSYEQYF. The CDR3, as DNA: TGTGCCAGCCAACTATCTCTGACTAGCGGGAGGACGTCCTACGAGCAGTACTTC.